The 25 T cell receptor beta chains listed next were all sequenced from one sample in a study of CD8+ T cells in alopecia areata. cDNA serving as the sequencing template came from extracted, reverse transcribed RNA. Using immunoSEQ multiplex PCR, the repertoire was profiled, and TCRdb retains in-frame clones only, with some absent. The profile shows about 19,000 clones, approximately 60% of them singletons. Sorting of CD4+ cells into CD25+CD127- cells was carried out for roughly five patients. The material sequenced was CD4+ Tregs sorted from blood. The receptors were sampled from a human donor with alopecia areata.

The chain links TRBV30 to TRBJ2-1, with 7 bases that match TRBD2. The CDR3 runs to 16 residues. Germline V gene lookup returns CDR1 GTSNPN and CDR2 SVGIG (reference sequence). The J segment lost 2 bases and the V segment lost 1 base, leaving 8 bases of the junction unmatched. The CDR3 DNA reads TGTGCCTGGAGTGCCGAACTAGCGCCCCCCTACAATGAGCAGTTCTTC. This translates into CAWSAELAPPYNEQFF.

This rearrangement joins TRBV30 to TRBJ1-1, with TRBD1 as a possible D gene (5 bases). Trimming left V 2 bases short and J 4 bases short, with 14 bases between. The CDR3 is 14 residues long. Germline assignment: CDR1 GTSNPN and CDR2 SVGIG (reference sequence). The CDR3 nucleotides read TGTGCCTGGAGTCCAGACAGTAACCCCACTGAAGCTTTCTTT. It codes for CAWSPDSNPTEAFF.

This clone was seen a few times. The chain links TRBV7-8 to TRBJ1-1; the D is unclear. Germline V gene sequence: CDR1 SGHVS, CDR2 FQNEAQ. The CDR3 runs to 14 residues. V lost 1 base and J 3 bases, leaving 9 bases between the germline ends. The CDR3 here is CASSLVAADTEAFF. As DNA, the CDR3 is TGTGCCAGCAGCTTAGTTGCCGCGGACACTGAAGCTTTCTTT.

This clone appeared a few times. DNA for the CDR3: TGCGCCAGCAGCATGAATCCAGGGGACCCCTACGAGCAGTACTTC. Translated, it gives CASSMNPGDPYEQYF. The chain joins TRBV5-1 to TRBJ2-7; D might be TRBD1 (6 bases). The CDR3 runs to 15 residues. Germline CDR1 reads SGHRS; CDR2 reads YFSETQ. Trimming cost V 4 bases and J 2 bases, with 16 bases left between them.

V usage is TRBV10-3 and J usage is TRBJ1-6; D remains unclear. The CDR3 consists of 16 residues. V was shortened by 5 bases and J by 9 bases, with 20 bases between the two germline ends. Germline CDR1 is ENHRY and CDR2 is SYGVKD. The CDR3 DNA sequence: TGTGCCATCAGTCCCGGTCGATTGGGTAATAGTTCACCCCTCCACTTT. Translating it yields CAISPGRLGNSSPLHF.

The CDR3 loop reads CATSRARGLGEQYF. In DNA form, the CDR3 reads TGTGCCACCAGCCGAGCCAGGGGGTTGGGGGAGCAGTACTTC. The rearrangement links TRBV15 to TRBJ2-7, with TRBD1 identical over 7 bases. V was clipped by 5 bases and J by 7 bases; unmatched bases: 11. The CDR3 runs 14 residues. The germline gives CDR1 LNHNV, CDR2 YYDKDF (reference sequence).

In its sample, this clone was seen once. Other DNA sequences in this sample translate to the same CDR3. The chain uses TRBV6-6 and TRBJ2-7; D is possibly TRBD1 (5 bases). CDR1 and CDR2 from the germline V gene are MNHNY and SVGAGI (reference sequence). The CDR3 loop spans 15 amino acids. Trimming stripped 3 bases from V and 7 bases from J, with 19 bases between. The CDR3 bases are TGTGCCAGCAGTTATGGGCCCAACCGGCAGGGTGAGCAGTACTTC. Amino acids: CASSYGPNRQGEQYF.

The CDR3 DNA is TGTGCCAGCAGCTTTGACAGCTATGGCTACACCTTC. Protein sequence: CASSFDSYGYTF. This chain connects TRBV7-9 to TRBJ1-2; maybe TRBD1 (5 bases). The germline V gene has CDR1 SEHNR and CDR2 FQNEAQ (reference sequence). Between the trimmed V and J ends, which lost 3 bases and 4 bases, there was a span of 6 bases. The CDR3 spans 12 residues. Full variable domain (outside the CDR3, taken from reference TRBV7-9 and TRBJ1-2): DTGVSQNPRHKITKRGQNVTFRCDPISEHNRLYWYRQTLGQGPEFLTYFQNEAQLEKSRLLSDRFSAERPKGSFSTLEIQRTEQGDSAMYLCASSFDSYGYTFGSGTRLTVV.

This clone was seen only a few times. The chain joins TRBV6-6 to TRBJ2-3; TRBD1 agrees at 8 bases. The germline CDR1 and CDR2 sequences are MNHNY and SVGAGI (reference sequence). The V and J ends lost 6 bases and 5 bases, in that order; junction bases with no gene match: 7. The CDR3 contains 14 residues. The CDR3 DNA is TGTGCCAGCAGGTCTAAAGGGACAGGAGATACGCAGTATTTT. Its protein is CASRSKGTGDTQYF.

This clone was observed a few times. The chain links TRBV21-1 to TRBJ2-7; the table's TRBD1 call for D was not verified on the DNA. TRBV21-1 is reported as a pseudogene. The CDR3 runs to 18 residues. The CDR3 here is CASSKALWSGQGGWEQYF. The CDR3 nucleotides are TGTGCCAGCAGCAAAGCGCTTTGGAGTGGGCAGGGGGGTTGGGAGCAGTACTTC.

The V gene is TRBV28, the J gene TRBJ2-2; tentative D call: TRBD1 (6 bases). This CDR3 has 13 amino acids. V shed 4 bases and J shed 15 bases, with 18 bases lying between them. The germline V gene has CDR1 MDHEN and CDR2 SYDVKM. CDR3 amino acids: CASSSGTPRRVFF. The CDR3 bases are TGTGCCAGCAGTTCCGGGACACCACGGCGGGTGTTTTTT.

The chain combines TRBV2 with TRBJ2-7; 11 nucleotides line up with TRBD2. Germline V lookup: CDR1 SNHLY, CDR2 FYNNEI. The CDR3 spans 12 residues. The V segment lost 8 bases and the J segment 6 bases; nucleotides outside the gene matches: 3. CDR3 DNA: TGTGCCAGCGGGCTAGCGGGGGGCGAGCAGTACTTC. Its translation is CASGLAGGEQYF.

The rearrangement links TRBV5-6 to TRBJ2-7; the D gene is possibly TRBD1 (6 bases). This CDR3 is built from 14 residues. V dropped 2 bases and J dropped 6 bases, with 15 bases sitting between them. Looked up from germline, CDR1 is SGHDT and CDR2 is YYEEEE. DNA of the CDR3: TGTGCCAGCAGCTTAGTAGACAGGTCTGGCGAGCAGTACTTC. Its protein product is CASSLVDRSGEQYF.

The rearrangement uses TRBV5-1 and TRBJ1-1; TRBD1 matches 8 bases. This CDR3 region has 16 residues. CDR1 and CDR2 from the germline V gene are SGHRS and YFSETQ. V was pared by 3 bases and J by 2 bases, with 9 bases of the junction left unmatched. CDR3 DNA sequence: TGCGCCAGCAGCTCGTTGACAGGGGCGACTAACACTGAAGCTTTCTTT. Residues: CASSSLTGATNTEAFF.

The CDR3 nucleotides are TGTGCCAGTAGAAGACAGGGGACTGGGGCCAACGTCCTGACTTTC. Amino acids: CASRRQGTGANVLTF. The rearrangement uses TRBV19 and TRBJ2-6, with TRBD1 matching over 8 bases. CDR3 length equals 15 residues. Germline V lookup: CDR1 LNHDA, CDR2 SQIVND (reference sequence). J was trimmed by 2 bases and V by 6 bases; bases with no gene match: 3.

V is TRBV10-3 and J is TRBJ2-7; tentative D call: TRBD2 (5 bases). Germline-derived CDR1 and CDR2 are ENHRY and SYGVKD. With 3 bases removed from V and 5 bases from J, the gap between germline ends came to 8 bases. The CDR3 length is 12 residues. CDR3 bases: TGTGCCATCAGTGAAGAGGGTCACGAGCAGTACTTC. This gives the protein CAISEEGHEQYF.

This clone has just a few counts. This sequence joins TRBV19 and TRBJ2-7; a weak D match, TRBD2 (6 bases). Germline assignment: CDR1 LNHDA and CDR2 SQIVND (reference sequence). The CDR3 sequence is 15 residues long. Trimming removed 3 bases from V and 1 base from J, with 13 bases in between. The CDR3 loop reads CASSMSAGGSYEQYF. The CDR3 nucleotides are TGTGCCAGTAGTATGTCGGCCGGGGGTTCCTACGAGCAGTACTTC. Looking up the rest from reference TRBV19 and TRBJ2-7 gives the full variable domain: DGGITQSPKYLFRKEGQNVTLSCEQNLNHDAMYWYRQDPGQGLRLIYYSQIVNDFQKGDIAEGYSVSREKKESFPLTVTSAQKNPTAFYLCASSMSAGGSYEQYFGPGTRLTVT.

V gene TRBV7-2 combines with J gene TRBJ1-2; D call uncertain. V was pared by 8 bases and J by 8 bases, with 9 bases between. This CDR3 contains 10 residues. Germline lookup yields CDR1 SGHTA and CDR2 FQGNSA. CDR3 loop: CASWGGGYTF. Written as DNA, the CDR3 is TGTGCCAGCTGGGGAGGGGGCTACACCTTC.

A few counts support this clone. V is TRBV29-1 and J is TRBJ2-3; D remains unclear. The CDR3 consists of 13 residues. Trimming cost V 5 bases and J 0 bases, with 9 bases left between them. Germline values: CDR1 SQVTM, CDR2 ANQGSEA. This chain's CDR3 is CSVLRHSTDTQYF. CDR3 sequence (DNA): TGCAGCGTTTTGAGGCATAGCACAGATACGCAGTATTTT.

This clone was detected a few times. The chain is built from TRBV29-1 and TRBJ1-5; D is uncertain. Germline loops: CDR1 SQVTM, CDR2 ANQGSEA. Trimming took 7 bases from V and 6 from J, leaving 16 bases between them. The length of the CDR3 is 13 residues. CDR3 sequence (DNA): TGCAGCGCGACACGTGGAGTTGGTCAGCCCCAGCATTTT. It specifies CSATRGVGQPQHF. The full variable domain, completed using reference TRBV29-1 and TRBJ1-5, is SAVISQKPSRDICQRGTSLTIQCQVDSQVTMMFWYRQQPGQSLTLIATANQGSEATYESGFVIDKFPISRPNLTFSTLTVSNMSPEDSSIYLCSATRGVGQPQHFGDGTRLSIL.

CDR3 region: CASKLAGGIGELFF. The CDR3 DNA reads as TGTGCCAGCAAACTAGCGGGGGGAATCGGGGAGCTGTTTTTT. The chain carries TRBV28 and TRBJ2-2; TRBD2 matches at 12 bases. This CDR3 contains 14 residues. Germline CDR1 reads MDHEN; CDR2 reads SYDVKM. Trimming cost V 7 bases and J 7 bases; bases outside gene matches: 4. Complete variable domain (other parts from reference TRBV28 and TRBJ2-2): DVKVTQSSRYLVKRTGEKVFLECVQDMDHENMFWYRQDPGLGLRLIYFSYDVKMKEKGDIPEGYSVSREKKERFSLILESASTNQTSMYLCASKLAGGIGELFFGEGSRLTVL.

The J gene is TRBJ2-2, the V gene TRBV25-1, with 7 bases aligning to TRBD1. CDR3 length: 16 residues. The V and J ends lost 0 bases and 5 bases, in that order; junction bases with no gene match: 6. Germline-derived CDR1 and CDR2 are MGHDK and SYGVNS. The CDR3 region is CASSEYGGQLTGELFF. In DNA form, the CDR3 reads TGTGCCAGCAGTGAATATGGGGGACAGTTAACCGGGGAGCTGTTTTTT.

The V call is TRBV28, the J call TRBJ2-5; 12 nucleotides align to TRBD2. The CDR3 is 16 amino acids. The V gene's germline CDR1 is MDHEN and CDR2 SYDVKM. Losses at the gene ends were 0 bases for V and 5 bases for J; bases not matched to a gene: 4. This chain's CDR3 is CASSLWATSGSETQYF. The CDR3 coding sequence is TGTGCCAGCAGTTTATGGGCGACTAGCGGGAGTGAGACCCAGTACTTC.

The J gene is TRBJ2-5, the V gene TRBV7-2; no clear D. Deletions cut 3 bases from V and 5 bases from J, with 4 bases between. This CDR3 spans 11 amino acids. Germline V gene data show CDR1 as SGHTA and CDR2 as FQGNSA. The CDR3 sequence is CASSFWETQYF. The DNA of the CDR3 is TGTGCCAGCAGCTTCTGGGAGACCCAGTACTTC.

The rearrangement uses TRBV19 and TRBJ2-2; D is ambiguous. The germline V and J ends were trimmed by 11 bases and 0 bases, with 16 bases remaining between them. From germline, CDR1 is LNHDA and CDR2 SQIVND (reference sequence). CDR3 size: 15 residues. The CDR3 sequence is CASMASDSNTGELFF. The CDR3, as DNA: TGTGCCTCCATGGCCAGCGATTCGAACACCGGGGAGCTGTTTTTT. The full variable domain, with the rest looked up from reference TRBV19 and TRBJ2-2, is DGGITQSPKYLFRKEGQNVTLSCEQNLNHDAMYWYRQDPGQGLRLIYYSQIVNDFQKGDIAEGYSVSREKKESFPLTVTSAQKNPTAFYLCASMASDSNTGELFFGEGSRLTVL.